This TCR beta chain was profiled in a study of blood T cell repertoires in COVID-19. In its sample, this clone was seen once. Participant ages covered roughly 18 to 89 years across 25 or so US areas. Assignments of participants to cohorts depended upon their own reported clinical history. The CDR3 has 15 amino acids. CDR1 is LNHDA, CDR2 SQIVND, per germline (reference sequence). The V end lost 10 bases, the J end lost 0 bases, and 16 bases lay between the germline ends. Original methodology: How many nucleated cells were present was estimated from reference gene primer amplification. Measured with immunoSEQ multiplex PCR; TCRdb has only the in-frame clones, and not every one. That table is the source of V, J and clone size, and D and trimming were worked out from the DNA. Of around 160,000 clones listed, around 80% are singletons.

Specimen: PBMCs or T cells enriched from blood (not recorded which). The source is a man aged 35-49 years who had recovered from COVID-19. The chain links TRBV19 to TRBJ1-3; TRBD1 is a possible D gene (6 bases). The CDR3 sequence: CATTDRPSSGNTIYF. DNA of the CDR3: TGTGCCACCACTGACAGGCCGAGCTCTGGAAACACCATATATTTT. Supplemented by reference TRBV19 and TRBJ1-3, the full variable domain reads DGGITQSPKYLFRKEGQNVTLSCEQNLNHDAMYWYRQDPGQGLRLIYYSQIVNDFQKGDIAEGYSVSREKKESFPLTVTSAQKNPTAFYLCATTDRPSSGNTIYFGEGSWLTVV.